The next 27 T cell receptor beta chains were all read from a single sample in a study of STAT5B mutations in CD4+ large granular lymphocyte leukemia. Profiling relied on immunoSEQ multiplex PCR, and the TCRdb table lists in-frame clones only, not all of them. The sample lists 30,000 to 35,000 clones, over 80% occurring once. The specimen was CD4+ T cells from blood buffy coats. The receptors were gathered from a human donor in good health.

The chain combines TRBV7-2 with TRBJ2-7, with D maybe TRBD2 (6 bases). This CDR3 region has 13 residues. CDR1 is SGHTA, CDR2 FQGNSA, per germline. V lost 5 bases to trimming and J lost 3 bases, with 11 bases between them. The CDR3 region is CASSRTGSYEQYF. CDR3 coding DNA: TGTGCCAGCAGCCGGACCGGGAGCTACGAGCAGTACTTC.

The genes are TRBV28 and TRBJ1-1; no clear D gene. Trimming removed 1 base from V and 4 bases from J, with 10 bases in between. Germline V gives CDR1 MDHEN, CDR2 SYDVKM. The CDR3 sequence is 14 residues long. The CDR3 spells CASSLSPGRTEAFF. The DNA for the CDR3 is TGTGCCAGCAGTTTATCCCCCGGGCGCACTGAAGCTTTCTTT.

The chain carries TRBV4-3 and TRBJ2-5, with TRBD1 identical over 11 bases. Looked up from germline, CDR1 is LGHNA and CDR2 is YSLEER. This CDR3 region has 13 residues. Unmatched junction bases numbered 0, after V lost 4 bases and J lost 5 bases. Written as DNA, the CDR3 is TGCGCCAGCAGCCGGGACAGGGGGGAGACCCAGTACTTC. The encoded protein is CASSRDRGETQYF.

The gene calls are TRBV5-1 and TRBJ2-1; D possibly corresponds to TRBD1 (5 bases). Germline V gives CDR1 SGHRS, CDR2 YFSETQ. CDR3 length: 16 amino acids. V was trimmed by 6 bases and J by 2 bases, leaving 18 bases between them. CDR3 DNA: TGCGCCAGCACCCTGGACGGGTCCAGGGCCTACAATGAGCAGTTCTTC. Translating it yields CASTLDGSRAYNEQFF. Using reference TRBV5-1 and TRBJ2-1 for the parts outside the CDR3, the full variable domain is KAGVTQTPRYLIKTRGQQVTLSCSPISGHRSVSWYQQTPGQGLQFLFEYFSETQRNKGNFPGRFSGRQFSNSRSEMNVSTLELGDSALYLCASTLDGSRAYNEQFFGPGTRLTVL.

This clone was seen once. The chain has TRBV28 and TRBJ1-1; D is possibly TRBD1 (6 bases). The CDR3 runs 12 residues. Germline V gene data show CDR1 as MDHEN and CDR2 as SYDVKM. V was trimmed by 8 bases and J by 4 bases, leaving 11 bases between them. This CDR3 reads CASLTGSTEAFF. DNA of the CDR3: TGTGCCAGCCTCACAGGGAGCACTGAAGCTTTCTTT. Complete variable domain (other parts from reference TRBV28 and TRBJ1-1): DVKVTQSSRYLVKRTGEKVFLECVQDMDHENMFWYRQDPGLGLRLIYFSYDVKMKEKGDIPEGYSVSREKKERFSLILESASTNQTSMYLCASLTGSTEAFFGQGTRLTVV.

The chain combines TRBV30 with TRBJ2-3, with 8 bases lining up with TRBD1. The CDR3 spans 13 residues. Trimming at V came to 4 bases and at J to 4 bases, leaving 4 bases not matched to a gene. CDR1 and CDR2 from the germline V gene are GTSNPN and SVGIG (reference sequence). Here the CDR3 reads CAWNRGDPDTQYF. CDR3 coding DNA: TGTGCCTGGAACAGGGGGGATCCAGATACGCAGTATTTT.

The CDR3 is CASSPPAVRVVETQYF. DNA of the CDR3: TGTGCCAGCAGCCCCCCGGCCGTACGGGTAGTGGAGACCCAGTACTTC. The chain uses TRBV7-2 and TRBJ2-5; D ambiguous. V was cut by 5 bases and J by 5 bases, with 21 bases left in between. The germline CDR1 and CDR2 sequences are SGHTA and FQGNSA. The CDR3 runs 16 residues.

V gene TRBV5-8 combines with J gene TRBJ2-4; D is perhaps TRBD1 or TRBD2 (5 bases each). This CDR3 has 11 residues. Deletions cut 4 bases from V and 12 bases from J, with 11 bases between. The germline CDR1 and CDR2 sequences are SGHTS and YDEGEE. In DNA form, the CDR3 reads TGTGCCAGCAGCGGGGGTGGAAATCAGTACTTC. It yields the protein CASSGGGNQYF.

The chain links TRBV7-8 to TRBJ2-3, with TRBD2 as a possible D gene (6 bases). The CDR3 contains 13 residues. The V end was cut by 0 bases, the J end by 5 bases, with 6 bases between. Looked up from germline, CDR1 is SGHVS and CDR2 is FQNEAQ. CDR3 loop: CASSLAGGDTQYF. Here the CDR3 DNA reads TGTGCCAGCAGCTTAGCGGGAGGAGATACGCAGTATTTT.

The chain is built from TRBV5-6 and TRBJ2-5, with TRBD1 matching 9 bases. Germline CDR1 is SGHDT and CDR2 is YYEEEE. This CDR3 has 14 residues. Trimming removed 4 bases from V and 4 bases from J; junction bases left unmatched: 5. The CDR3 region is CASSIPGQGETQYF. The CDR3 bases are TGTGCCAGCAGCATACCGGGACAGGGAGAGACCCAGTACTTC.

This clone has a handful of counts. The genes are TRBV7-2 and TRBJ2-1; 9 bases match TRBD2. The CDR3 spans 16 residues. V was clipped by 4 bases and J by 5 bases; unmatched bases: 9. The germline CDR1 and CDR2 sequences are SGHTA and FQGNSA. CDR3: CASSSGGGDINNEQFF. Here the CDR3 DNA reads TGTGCCAGCAGCTCAGGCGGGGGGGACATAAACAATGAGCAGTTCTTC.

The CDR3 sequence: CASRRNRGGTNTGELFF. In nucleotides, the CDR3 is TGTGCCAGCAGGCGAAATAGGGGAGGGACTAATACCGGGGAGCTGTTTTTT. The V call is TRBV4-2, the J call TRBJ2-2; 7 bases align to TRBD2. Germline CDR1 and CDR2: LGHNA and YNFKEQ. V shed 6 bases, J shed 5 bases, and the junction held 15 bases outside the gene matches. CDR3 length equals 17 residues.

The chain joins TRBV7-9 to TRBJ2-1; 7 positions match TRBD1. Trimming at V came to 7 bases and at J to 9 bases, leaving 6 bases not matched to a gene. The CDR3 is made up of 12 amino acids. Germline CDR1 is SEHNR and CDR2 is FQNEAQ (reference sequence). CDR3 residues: CASNWDSSEQFF. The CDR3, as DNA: TGTGCCAGCAACTGGGACAGCAGTGAGCAGTTCTTC.

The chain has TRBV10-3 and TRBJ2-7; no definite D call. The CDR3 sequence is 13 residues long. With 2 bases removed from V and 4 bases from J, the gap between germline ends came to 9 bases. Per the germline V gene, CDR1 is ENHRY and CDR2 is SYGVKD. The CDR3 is CAISEPSRYEQYF. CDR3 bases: TGTGCCATCAGTGAGCCTAGTCGGTACGAGCAGTACTTC.

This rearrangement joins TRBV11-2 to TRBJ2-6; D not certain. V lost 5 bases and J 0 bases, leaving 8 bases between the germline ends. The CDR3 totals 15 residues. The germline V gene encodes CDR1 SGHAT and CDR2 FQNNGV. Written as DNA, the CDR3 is TGTGCCAGCAGCGATCGGTTCTCTGGGGCCAACGTCCTGACTTTC. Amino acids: CASSDRFSGANVLTF. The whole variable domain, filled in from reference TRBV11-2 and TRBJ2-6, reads EAGVAQSPRYKIIEKRQSVAFWCNPISGHATLYWYQQILGQGPKLLIQFQNNGVVDDSQLPKDRFSAERLKGVDSTLKIQPAKLEDSAVYLCASSDRFSGANVLTFGAGSRLTVL.

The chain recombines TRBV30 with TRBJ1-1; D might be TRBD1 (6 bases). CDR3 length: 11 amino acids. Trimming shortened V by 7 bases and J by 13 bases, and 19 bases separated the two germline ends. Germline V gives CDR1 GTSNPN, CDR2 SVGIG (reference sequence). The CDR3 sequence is CAYSTRGIVFF. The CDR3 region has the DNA TGTGCCTACTCAACCAGGGGAATAGTTTTCTTT.

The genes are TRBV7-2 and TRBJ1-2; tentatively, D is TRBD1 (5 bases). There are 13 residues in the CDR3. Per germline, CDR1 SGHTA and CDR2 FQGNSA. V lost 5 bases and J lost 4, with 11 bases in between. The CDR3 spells CASSTDRVYGYTF. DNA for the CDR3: TGTGCCAGCAGCACCGACAGAGTCTATGGCTACACCTTC.

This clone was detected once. The CDR3 DNA is TGTGCCAGCAGCCCTTTCTGGACAGGGACAGATACGCAGTATTTT. Amino acids: CASSPFWTGTDTQYF. V usage is TRBV7-9 and J usage is TRBJ2-3, with 8 bases aligning to TRBD1. The CDR3 is made up of 15 amino acids. In germline, CDR1 is SEHNR, CDR2 FQNEAQ (reference sequence). Germline trimming cut 5 bases from V and 3 bases from J; bases unmatched to any gene: 7.

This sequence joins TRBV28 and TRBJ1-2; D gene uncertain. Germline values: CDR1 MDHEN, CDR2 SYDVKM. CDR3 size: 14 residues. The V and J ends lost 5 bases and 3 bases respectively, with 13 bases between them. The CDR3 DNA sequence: TGTGCCAGCAGTCGAGATACAGTGCACTATGGCTACACCTTC. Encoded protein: CASSRDTVHYGYTF.

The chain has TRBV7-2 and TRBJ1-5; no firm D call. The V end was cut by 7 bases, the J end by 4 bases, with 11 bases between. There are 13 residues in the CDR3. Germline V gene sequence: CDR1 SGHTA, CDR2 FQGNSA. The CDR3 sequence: CASMRRENQPQHF. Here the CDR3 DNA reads TGTGCCAGCATGAGGAGGGAAAATCAGCCCCAGCATTTT.

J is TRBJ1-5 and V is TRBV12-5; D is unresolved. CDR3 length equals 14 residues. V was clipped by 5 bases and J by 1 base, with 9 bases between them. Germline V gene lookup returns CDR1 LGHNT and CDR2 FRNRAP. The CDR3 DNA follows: TGTGCTAGTGGTCCCCTTGAAAGCAATCAGCCCCAGCATTTT. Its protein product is CASGPLESNQPQHF.

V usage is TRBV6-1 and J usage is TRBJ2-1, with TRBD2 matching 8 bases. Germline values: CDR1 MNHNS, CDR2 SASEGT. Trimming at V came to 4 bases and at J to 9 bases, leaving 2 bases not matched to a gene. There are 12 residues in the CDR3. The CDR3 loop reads CASSASGSEQFF. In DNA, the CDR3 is TGTGCCAGCAGTGCAAGCGGGAGTGAGCAGTTCTTC.

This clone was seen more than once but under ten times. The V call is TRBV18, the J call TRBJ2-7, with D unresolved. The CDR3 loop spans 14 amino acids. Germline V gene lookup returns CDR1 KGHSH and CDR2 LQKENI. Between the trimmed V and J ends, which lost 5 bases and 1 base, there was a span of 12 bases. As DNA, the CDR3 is TGTGCCAGCTCAGCAGGAAACCTGTCCTACGAGCAGTACTTC. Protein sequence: CASSAGNLSYEQYF.

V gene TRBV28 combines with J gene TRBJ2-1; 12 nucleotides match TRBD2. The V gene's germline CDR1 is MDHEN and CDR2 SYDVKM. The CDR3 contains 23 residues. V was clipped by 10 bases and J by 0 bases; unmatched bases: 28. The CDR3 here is CATSGPSGGAGTSGPSSYNEQFF. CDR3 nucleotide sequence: TGTGCCACGTCAGGCCCTAGCGGCGGCGCCGGGACTAGCGGGCCCAGCTCCTACAATGAGCAGTTCTTC.

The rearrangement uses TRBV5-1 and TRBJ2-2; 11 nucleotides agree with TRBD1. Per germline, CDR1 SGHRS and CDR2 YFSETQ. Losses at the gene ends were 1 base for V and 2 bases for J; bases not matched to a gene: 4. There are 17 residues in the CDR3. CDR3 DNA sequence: TGCGCCAGCAGCTTGCATGGACAGGGGGCTAACACCGGGGAGCTGTTTTTT. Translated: CASSLHGQGANTGELFF.

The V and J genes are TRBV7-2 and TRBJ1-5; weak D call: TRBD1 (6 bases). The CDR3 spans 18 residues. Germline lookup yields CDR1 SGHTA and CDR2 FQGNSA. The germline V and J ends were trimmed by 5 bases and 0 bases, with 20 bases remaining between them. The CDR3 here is CASSPYYPGHNSNQPQHF. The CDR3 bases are TGTGCCAGCAGCCCATATTATCCGGGACATAATAGCAATCAGCCCCAGCATTTT.

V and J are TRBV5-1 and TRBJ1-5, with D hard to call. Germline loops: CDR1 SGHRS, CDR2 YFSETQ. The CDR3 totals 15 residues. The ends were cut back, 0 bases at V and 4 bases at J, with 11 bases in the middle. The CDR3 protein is CASSLEGLGNQPQHF. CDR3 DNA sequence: TGCGCCAGCAGCTTGGAAGGGTTGGGGAATCAGCCCCAGCATTTT.